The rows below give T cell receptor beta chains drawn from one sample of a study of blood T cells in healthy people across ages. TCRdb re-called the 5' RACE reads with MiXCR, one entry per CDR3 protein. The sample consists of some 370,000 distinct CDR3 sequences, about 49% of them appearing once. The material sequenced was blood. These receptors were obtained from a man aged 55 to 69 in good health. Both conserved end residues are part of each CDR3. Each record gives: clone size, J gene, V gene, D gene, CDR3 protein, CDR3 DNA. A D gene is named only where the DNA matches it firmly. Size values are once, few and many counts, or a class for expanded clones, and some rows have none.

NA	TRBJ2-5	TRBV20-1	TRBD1	CSASRVGQGEETQYF	TGCAGTGCTAGCAGGGTGGGACAGGGAGAAGAGACCCAGTACTTC
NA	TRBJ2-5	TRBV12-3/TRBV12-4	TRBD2	CANSLAEKGGETQYF	TGTGCCAACAGTTTAGCGGAGAAGGGAGGGGAGACCCAGTACTTC
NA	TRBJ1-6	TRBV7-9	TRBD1	CASSGRDRDNSPPHF	TGTGCCAGCAGCGGCCGGGACAGGGATAATTCGCCCCCCCACTTT
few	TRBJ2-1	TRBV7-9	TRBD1	CASSSPSGQGANEQFF	TGTGCCAGCAGCTCTCCCTCGGGACAGGGTGCCAATGAGCAGTTCTTC
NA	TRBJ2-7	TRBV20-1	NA	CSARGPPRGRYEQYF	TGCAGTGCTAGAGGCCCCCCCAGGGGAAGGTACGAGCAGTACTTC
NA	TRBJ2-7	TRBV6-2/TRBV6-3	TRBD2	CASSQPVRRLAGDEQYF	TGTGCCAGCAGCCAACCTGTTAGGCGACTAGCGGGAGACGAGCAGTACTTC
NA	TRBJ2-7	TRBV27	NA	CASSVSSLGEQYF	TGTGCCAGCAGTGTATCTAGCCTGGGCGAGCAGTACTTC
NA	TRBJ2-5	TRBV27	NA	CVSSPRSLELETQYF	TGTGTCAGCAGCCCCCGATCCTTGGAGTTAGAGACCCAGTACTTC
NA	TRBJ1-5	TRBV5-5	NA	CASSLAGSKNQPQHF	TGTGCCAGCAGCTTGGCTGGGAGTAAAAATCAGCCCCAGCATTTT
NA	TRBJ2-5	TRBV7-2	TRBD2	CASSLRGPGLAQETQYF	TGTGCCAGCAGCTTAAGGGGGCCGGGACTAGCGCAAGAGACCCAGTACTTC
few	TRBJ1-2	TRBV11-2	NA	CASSLVSGYGYTF	TGTGCCAGCAGCTTAGTCTCGGGCTATGGCTACACCTTC
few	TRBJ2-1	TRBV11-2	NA	CASSLGGPTAWFF	TGTGCCAGCAGCTTAGGGGGCCCAACCGCATGGTTCTTC
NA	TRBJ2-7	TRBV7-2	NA	CASSPRQTSSYEQYF	TGTGCCAGCAGCCCACGACAGACCAGCTCCTACGAGCAGTACTTC
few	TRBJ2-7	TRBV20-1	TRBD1	CSAHGQGVGYEQYF	TGCAGTGCCCACGGACAGGGGGTGGGGTACGAGCAGTACTTC
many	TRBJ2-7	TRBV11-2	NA	CASSATTYEQYF	TGTGCCAGCAGCGCTACAACCTACGAGCAGTACTTC
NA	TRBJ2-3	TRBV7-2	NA	CDSSFQGPNTQYF	TGTGACAGCAGCTTCCAGGGGCCCAATACGCAGTATTTT
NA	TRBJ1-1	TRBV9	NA	CASSAGGVTEAFF	TGTGCCAGCAGCGCCGGCGGGGTTACTGAAGCTTTCTTT
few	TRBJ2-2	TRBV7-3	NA	CASSSSGTLNTGELFF	TGTGCCAGCAGCTCCTCCGGGACTTTGAACACCGGGGAGCTGTTTTTT
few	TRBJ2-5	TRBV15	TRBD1	CATSTGDGGTQYF	TGTGCCACCAGTACAGGGGACGGTGGGACCCAGTACTTC
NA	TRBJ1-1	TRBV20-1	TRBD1	CSARDLGGTGNTEAFF	TGCAGTGCTAGAGATCTCGGAGGGACAGGGAACACTGAAGCTTTCTTT
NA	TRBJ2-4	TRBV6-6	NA	CASSPPSGTIAKNIQYF	TGTGCCAGCAGCCCCCCATCCGGGACGATTGCCAAAAACATTCAGTACTTC
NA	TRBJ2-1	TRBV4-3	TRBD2	CASTPSSGGLDEQFF	TGCGCCAGCACCCCTAGCTCGGGAGGATTAGATGAGCAGTTCTTC
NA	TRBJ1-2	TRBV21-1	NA	CASSKPPTRSPRGYTF	TGTGCCAGCAGCAAACCCCCCACCAGGTCTCCTCGTGGCTACACCTTC
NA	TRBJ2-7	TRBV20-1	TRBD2	CSASPGTSVSYEQYF	TGCAGTGCTAGTCCCGGGACTAGCGTGTCCTACGAGCAGTACTTC
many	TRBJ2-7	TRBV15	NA	CATSRETGVNEQYF	TGTGCCACCAGCAGAGAGACGGGAGTTAACGAGCAGTACTTC
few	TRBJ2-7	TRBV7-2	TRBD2	CASSQGLAGEAEQYF	TGTGCCAGCAGCCAAGGACTAGCGGGAGAGGCCGAGCAGTACTTC
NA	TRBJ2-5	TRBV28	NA	CASSRLKGQYF	TGTGCCAGCAGTAGGCTAAAGGGGCAGTACTTC
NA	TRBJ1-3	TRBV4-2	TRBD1	CAGSQDGQGSGNTIYF	TGTGCCGGCAGCCAAGATGGACAGGGCTCTGGAAACACCATATATTTT
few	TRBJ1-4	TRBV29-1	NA	CSVEDNLNEKLFF	TGCAGCGTTGAGGACAACCTTAATGAAAAACTGTTTTTT
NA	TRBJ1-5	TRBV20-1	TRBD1	CSASWSDRGPNQPQHF	TGCAGTGCTAGTTGGTCCGACAGGGGGCCCAATCAGCCCCAGCATTTT
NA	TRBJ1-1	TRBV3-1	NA	CASSLDLRTEAFF	TGTGCCAGCAGCCTGGATTTACGCACTGAAGCTTTCTTT
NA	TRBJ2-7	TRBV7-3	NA	CASSLGPGALYEQYF	TGTGCCAGCAGCTTGGGTCCAGGAGCACTTTACGAGCAGTACTTC
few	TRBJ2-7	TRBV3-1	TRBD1	CASSPTRQGKEGEQYF	TGTGCCAGCAGCCCGACTCGACAGGGCAAGGAAGGCGAGCAGTACTTC
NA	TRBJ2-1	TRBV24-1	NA	CATSDPGAYNEQFF	TGTGCCACCAGTGATCCCGGGGCCTACAATGAGCAGTTCTTC
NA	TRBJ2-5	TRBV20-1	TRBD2	CSARDGASGETQYF	TGCAGTGCTAGAGATGGGGCTAGCGGAGAGACCCAGTACTTC
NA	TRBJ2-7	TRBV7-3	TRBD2	CAGSVGTSGKQYF	TGTGCCGGCAGCGTAGGGACTAGCGGGAAGCAGTACTTC
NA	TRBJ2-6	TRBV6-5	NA	CASGYSERRTSSGANVLTF	TGTGCCAGCGGTTACTCGGAGCGTAGAACCAGCTCTGGGGCCAACGTCCTGACTTTC
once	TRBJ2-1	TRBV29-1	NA	CSAEISRDLVNEQFF	TGCAGCGCAGAGATCAGCAGGGATTTGGTCAATGAGCAGTTCTTC
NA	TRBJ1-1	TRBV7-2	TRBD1	CASSLLKGTGPTTEAFF	TGTGCCAGCAGCTTATTAAAGGGGACAGGACCCACCACTGAAGCTTTCTTT
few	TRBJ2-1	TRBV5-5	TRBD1	CASSRDRGGNEQFF	TGTGCCAGCAGCCGGGACAGGGGGGGCAATGAGCAGTTCTTC